This TCR beta chain was captured by sequencing in a study of blood T cell repertoires in COVID-19. Generated by immunoSEQ multiplex PCR, the TCRdb table keeps only in-frame clones and is missing some. The data show approximately 150,000 clones, about 80% seen once. This CDR3 has 13 residues. Germline CDR1 is LNHDA and CDR2 is SQIVND (reference sequence). With 9 bases clipped from V and 6 bases from J, the junction kept 6 bases outside the gene matches. The specimen was peripheral blood. The chain employs TRBV19 and TRBJ1-5; TRBD1 matches at 9 bases. This sequence was found in a woman aged 70-85 years with acute or convalescent COVID-19. The CDR3 nucleotides are TGTGCCAGCTTACCGACAGGGGGTCAGCCCCAGCATTTT. Amino acids: CASLPTGGQPQHF. The full variable domain, completed using reference TRBV19 and TRBJ1-5, is DGGITQSPKYLFRKEGQNVTLSCEQNLNHDAMYWYRQDPGQGLRLIYYSQIVNDFQKGDIAEGYSVSREKKESFPLTVTSAQKNPTAFYLCASLPTGGQPQHFGDGTRLSIL.